This TCR beta chain was recovered during a study of shared clonotypes between healthy human individuals (dated by TCRdb to 2020 to 2022). The study in broad terms: Two women and three men aged 18 to 49 years were included in the cohort. For each donor, three plates each were used for CD4 naive and CD4 memory, two plates were used for CD8 naive, and one plate was used for CD8 memory. To estimate repertoire size and how much clonotype sharing occurs between individuals, the study deeply sequenced the blood TCR repertoires of roughly 5 healthy adults. To increase sequencing depth and limit assay-specific biases, different laboratories used diverse techniques to prepare libraries and sequence TCR repertoires. Leukapheresis yielded between about 0.9 and 9.5 billion PBMCs per donor.

Note on this clone: Its antigen remains undetermined. The sample holds no much larger clone one base away, and base qualities are not on file.

Using the deep immunoSEQ assay, multiplex PCR amplified TCR CDR3 regions from genomic DNA. Genomic DNA extracted from each cell subset was distributed evenly over all wells of several immunoSEQ 96-well plates, and each plate served as one replicate. For sorted subsets, each replicate PCR was loaded with 150 to 250 ng genomic DNA, equivalent to about 30,000 T cell genomes. Purified libraries were measured with a Qubit 3.0 fluorometer, size-checked on a Bioanalyzer 2100, and measured again with the KAPA Library Quantification kit. A separate single-read 150-cycle Illumina NextSeq 550 flow cell was used to sequence each immunoSEQ 96-well plate. Per the authors' processing: Because the immunoSEQ output held only junctional sequences and lacked quality scores, the filtering could not match the filtering applied to full-length reads. To assign V/J genes and CDR3, sequences were annotated using PyIR, a Python wrapper for IgBLAST v1.9, with IMGT germline references. Any read was removed if the V/J assignment was weak (E-value above 1e-6), the CDR3 was missing, or the read contained stop codons, out-of-frame junctions, or ambiguous translated residues. A V3J clonotype was defined by an identical inferred V gene, J gene, and CDR3 amino acid sequence. Percentage overlap between repertoires was computed as shared unique clonotypes divided by the size of the smaller repertoire. Repertoire richness was assessed with RTK rarefaction, the Chao1 estimator, and Recon v2.1 estimates of unobserved clonotypes. Generation probabilities for all TCRbeta clonotypes obtained by the gDNA method from a few donors were computed using OLGA. Entries here come from immuneACCESS through TCRdb and include only in-frame sequences with V and J called. Some clones fail to appear in such tables; in the studies checked, an unresolved V gene covers under half of the shortfall, and the cause of the remainder is unknown. V and J calls and clone size are given by that table; D and trimming were obtained from the DNA. This sample has under 2.5 million clones in its table, and 85% to 95% of those were observed once. The top ten hold around 0.4% of the sample.

V and J are truncated by 4 bases and 7 bases respectively, leaving an intervening sequence of 11 bases. From the germline V gene (reference sequence), CDR1 is SEHNR and CDR2 is FQNEAQ. The CDR3 starts with the cysteine, ends with the phenylalanine, and has 12 residues. The DNA shown is the 36-base CDR3, in frame from base 1. What the work shows at the level of the full study, not this receptor alone: Based on pairwise subsampling, the degree of clonotype sharing among donors was expected to be affected by sequencing depth. Only blood was sampled, and tissue TCR repertoires likely differ from those in blood. Across a few donors, approximately 4.9% of naive CD4, roughly 3.5% of naive CD8, around 2.5% of memory CD4, and 0.4% to 0.45% of memory CD8 clonotypes were shared. Even with the large sequencing depth, rarefaction of the sorted-subset datasets indicated that sequencing was incomplete. Higher generation probabilities were observed for clonotypes shared by all four sorted-subset donors than for non-shared clonotypes. Because the study included a small number of donors, the genetic and exposure-history diversity represented was limited. Naive subsets generally had larger estimated clonotype richness than memory subsets did.

Donors were healthy HIV-negative adults with no recently reported acute infections or vaccinations. Every donor was a Caucasian adult residing in Nashville, Tennessee, USA. CD4+ T cells were enriched by magnetic negative selection, after which naive cells were positively selected on CD45RA and the negative fraction was taken as the memory subset. Blood was obtained by leukapheresis, after which PBMCs were separated by Ficoll-Histopaque density gradient centrifugation and cryopreserved in liquid nitrogen vapor phase. Purity and quantity of every magnetically sorted T cell population were checked by analytical flow cytometry. Each sorted fraction had its genomic DNA isolated and then quantified by UV absorbance on a Nanodrop 2000c.

This receptor was identified in a man between 18 and 29 years old in good health. Some clones in this sample may be carry-over from other donors' samples. The sample taken for sequencing was naive CD4+ T cells from PBMCs. The sample's cell subset or site label, decoded: CD45RA+ positively selected. The sequence links TRBV7-9 to TRBJ2-7, with the identity of the D gene unclear. The sequence in DNA is TGTGCCAGCAGCTCTGGCTTTGGGGAGCAGTACTTC. Translated, this is CASSSGFGEQYF. Here the CDR3 is joined to the reference TRBV7-9 and TRBJ2-7 genes, and the full variable domain is: DTGVSQNPRHKITKRGQNVTFRCDPISEHNRLYWYRQTLGQGPEFLTYFQNEAQLEKSRLLSDRFSAERPKGSFSTLEIQRTEQGDSAMYLCASSSGFGEQYFGPGTRLTVT.